What follows describes a single TCR beta chain. Its antigen is still unknown. These data come from a study of shared clonotypes between healthy human individuals. Study-level information: Used for every donor were three CD4 naive, three CD4 memory, two CD8 naive and one CD8 memory plate.

Whole-study findings and limits: About 5% of naive CD4 clonotypes were shared across a handful of donors.

The data were produced by immunoSEQ multiplex PCR, yet TCRdb's version contains in-frame clones alone and is incomplete. The data hold around 1.1 million clones, with approximately 78% observed a single time. The germline gives CDR1 SGHTA, CDR2 FQGNSA. Trimming pared 9 bases from V and 2 bases from J, leaving 11 bases between. CDR3 length: 12 residues. What was sequenced was memory CD4+ T cells from PBMCs. Subset: CD45RA-negative fraction. The TCR comes from a man aged 18 to 35 in good health. Some clones in this sample may be carry-over from other donors' samples. The rearrangement joins TRBV7-2 to TRBJ2-7, with D tentatively TRBD2 (5 bases). The CDR3 protein is CARRVLAYEQYF. The CDR3 nucleotides are TGTGCCAGGAGGGTCCTAGCCTACGAGCAGTACTTC. The variable domain in full, with the rest retrieved from reference TRBV7-2 and TRBJ2-7, is GAGVSQSPSNKVTEKGKDVELRCDPISGHTALYWYRQSLGQGLEFLIYFQGNSAPDKSGLPSDRFSAERTGGSVSTLTIQRTQQEDSAVYLCARRVLAYEQYFGPGTRLTVT.